Detailed here is one TCR beta chain. Its antigen is undetermined. This record belongs to a study of cytomegalovirus exposure and HLA in healthy donors. This PCR relied on a set of 60 Vbeta primers and 13 Jbeta primers. Using immunoSEQ multiplex PCR, the repertoire was profiled, and TCRdb retains in-frame clones only, with some absent. The sample shows under 150,000 clones, about 80% of them seen only once. In germline, CDR1 is SGHDN, CDR2 FVKESK. Trimming took 0 bases from V and 7 from J, leaving 9 bases between them. The CDR3 sequence is 13 residues long. Study-wide findings and caveats: Some V segments, including TRBV6-2 and TRBV6-3, were excluded as indistinguishable. In an earlier analysis, most TCR beta V segments were productive about 87% or about 30% of the time. Most subjects' HLA-A and HLA-B alleles were reportedly predicted from TCR beta sequences.

This clonotype originated in a woman aged 50 to 65 in good health and CMV-seronegative. The gene calls are TRBV14 and TRBJ1-1, with D maybe TRBD1 (5 bases). Sequences were obtained from PBMCs. The CDR3 reads CASSQELGGEAFF. CDR3 sequence (DNA): TGTGCCAGCAGCCAAGAATTGGGGGGTGAAGCTTTCTTT.